The present entry profiles one TCR beta chain with its context. This entry belongs to a study of blood T cell repertoires in COVID-19. For the study at large: COVID-19 samples from acute and convalescent phases originated in the United States, Italy and Spain.

All enrollees were about 18 to 89 years old and from around 25 US areas. The study assigned cohorts using participant-reported clinical history. Recovery among Cohort 3 donors was established by two negative PCRs, clearance, or symptom resolution. The method was immunoSEQ multiplex PCR; TCRdb's version includes in-frame clones alone and lacks a portion of them. The sample yields 150,000 or so clones, around 84% seen once. The V segment lost 5 bases and the J segment 5 bases; nucleotides outside the gene matches: 11. Per the germline V gene, CDR1 is MNHEY and CDR2 is SMNVEV (reference sequence). The CDR3 totals 15 residues.

The chain couples TRBV27 to TRBJ1-1; 7 bases map to TRBD1. This receptor was obtained from a woman aged 45-60 years who had recovered from COVID-19. The sequenced sample was PBMCs or T cells enriched from blood (not recorded which). The CDR3 nucleotides are TGTGCCAGCAGTCTACGACAGGGAGGTAGGACTGAAGCTTTCTTT. Translated: CASSLRQGGRTEAFF.